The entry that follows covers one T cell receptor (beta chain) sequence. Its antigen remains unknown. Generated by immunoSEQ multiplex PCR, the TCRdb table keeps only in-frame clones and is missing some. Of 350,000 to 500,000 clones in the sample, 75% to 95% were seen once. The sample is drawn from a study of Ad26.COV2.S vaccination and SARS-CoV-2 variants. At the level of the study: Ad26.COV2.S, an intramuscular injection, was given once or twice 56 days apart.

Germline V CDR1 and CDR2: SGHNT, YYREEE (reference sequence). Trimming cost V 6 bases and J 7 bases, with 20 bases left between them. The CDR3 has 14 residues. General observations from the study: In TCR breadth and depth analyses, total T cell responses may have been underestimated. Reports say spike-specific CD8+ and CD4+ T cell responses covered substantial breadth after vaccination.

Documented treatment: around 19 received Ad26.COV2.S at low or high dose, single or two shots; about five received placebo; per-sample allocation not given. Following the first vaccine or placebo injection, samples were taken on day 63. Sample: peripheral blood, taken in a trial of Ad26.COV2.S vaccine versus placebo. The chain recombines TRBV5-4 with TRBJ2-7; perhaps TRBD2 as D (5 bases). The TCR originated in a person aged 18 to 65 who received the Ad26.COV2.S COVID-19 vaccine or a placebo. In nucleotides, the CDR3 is TGTGCCAGCACTAAAGATAGGGAGATTGGGGAGCAGTACTTC. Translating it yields CASTKDREIGEQYF.